This TCR beta chain derives from a study of untreated major depressive disorder. General study results and limits: Compared with controls, depressed patients showed more TRBV05-01 (Vbeta 5.1) usage in CD4+ T cells.

Sequencing was performed with immunoSEQ multiplex PCR; in TCRdb, only in-frame clones are kept and a portion is missing. This table has about 19,000 clones, about 84% appearing once. A note on this clone: Its antigen is not identified. The identical CDR3 is also encoded by other nucleotide sequences in the sample.

V was cut by 4 bases and J by 0 bases, with 7 bases left in between. Germline V gene lookup returns CDR1 SQVTM and CDR2 ANQGSEA. This CDR3 contains 12 residues. This clonotype originated in a woman in her 30s in good health. The sample consisted of CD4+ T cells from PBMCs. The gene calls are TRBV29-1 and TRBJ2-7; D might be TRBD2 (5 bases). In DNA form, the CDR3 reads TGCAGCGTTGGGAGGAACTCCTACGAGCAGTACTTC. It encodes CSVGRNSYEQYF.